These 21 T cell receptor beta chains share one sample of origin, sequenced in a study of persistence of HIV-infected CD4 T cells. Sequencing used immunoSEQ version 4 in survey mode. Produced via immunoSEQ multiplex PCR; TCRdb's table is partial and in-frame only. There are just under 20,000 clones in the sample; around 78% occur only once, and 6.8% lies in the top ten. Cells were stimulated with CMV-infected fibroblast lysates at roughly 10 ug/mL. Responding CD4+ T cells were sorted by upregulation of both CD40 ligand and CD69. No antigen has been identified for these receptors. The sequenced sample was CD4+ T cells sorted from PBMCs after approximately 20-hour stimulation, obtained from a patient who received antiretroviral therapy. Receptors were obtained from an adult man with HIV who was CMV-seropositive.

The chain is built from TRBV19 and TRBJ2-7, with D unresolved. Germline lookup yields CDR1 LNHDA and CDR2 SQIVND (reference sequence). V lost 7 bases to trimming and J lost 2 bases, with 6 bases between them. The length of the CDR3 is 11 residues. The CDR3 nucleotides are TGTGCCAGTACCAACGCCTACGAGCAGTACTTC. This encodes CASTNAYEQYF. The full variable domain, rest sourced from reference TRBV19 and TRBJ2-7, is DGGITQSPKYLFRKEGQNVTLSCEQNLNHDAMYWYRQDPGQGLRLIYYSQIVNDFQKGDIAEGYSVSREKKESFPLTVTSAQKNPTAFYLCASTNAYEQYFGPGTRLTVT.

Comment on this clone: Other DNA sequences within the sample encode an identical CDR3. This chain links TRBV16 with TRBJ1-5; D uncertain. Trimming removed 0 bases from V and 2 bases from J, with 5 bases in between. The CDR3 extends over 14 amino acids. Germline-derived CDR1 and CDR2 are KGHSY and FQNENV. The CDR3 is CASSQSDGNQPQHF. DNA of the CDR3: TGTGCCAGCAGCCAATCGGACGGCAATCAGCCCCAGCATTTT. The variable domain in full, completed from reference TRBV16 and TRBJ1-5, reads GEEVAQTPKHLVRGEGQKAKLYCAPIKGHSYVFWYQQVLKNEFKFLISFQNENVFDETGMPKERFSAKCLPNSPCSLEIQATKLEDSAVYFCASSQSDGNQPQHFGDGTRLSIL.

The chain recombines TRBV6-2 or TRBV6-3 with TRBJ1-5; D possibly corresponds to TRBD1 (6 bases). The germline CDR1 and CDR2 sequences are MNHEY and SVGEGT. Trimming took 7 bases from V and 5 from J, leaving 15 bases between them. The CDR3 loop spans 14 amino acids. The CDR3 spells CASTPRGADQPQHF. The DNA of the CDR3 is TGTGCCAGCACCCCTCGGGGGGCCGATCAGCCCCAGCATTTT.

This chain connects TRBV4-1 to TRBJ2-4, with TRBD1 matching over 8 bases. Germline V gene data show CDR1 as MGHRA and CDR2 as YSYEKL. The CDR3 has 19 residues. After removal of 0 bases from V and 0 bases from J, the junction contained 10 bases not matched to a gene. CDR3 amino acids: CASSQDFRGTGLAKNIQYF. CDR3 DNA: TGCGCCAGCAGCCAAGACTTCCGGGGGACAGGCCTAGCCAAAAACATTCAGTACTTC.

This chain uses TRBV30 with TRBJ1-2, with D perhaps matching TRBD1 (5 bases). Trimming took 7 bases from V and 4 from J, leaving 13 bases between them. The CDR3 length is 12 residues. Germline CDR1 is GTSNPN and CDR2 is SVGIG (reference sequence). CDR3 sequence: CAFRDLSYGYTF. In nucleotides, the CDR3 is TGTGCCTTCCGGGACTTGTCCTATGGCTACACCTTC.

This chain links TRBV15 with TRBJ2-5, with D perhaps being TRBD1 or TRBD2 (5 bases each). From germline, CDR1 is LNHNV and CDR2 YYDKDF (reference sequence). The CDR3 runs 15 residues. The ends were cut back, 4 bases at V and 5 bases at J, with 17 bases in the middle. CDR3 sequence reads: CATSNYGAPRETQYF. CDR3 nucleotide sequence: TGTGCCACCAGCAACTACGGGGCTCCTCGGGAGACCCAGTACTTC.

This chain uses TRBV5-1 with TRBJ1-1; TRBD1 might be the D (6 bases). The CDR3 has 16 residues. The germline CDR1 and CDR2 sequences are SGHRS and YFSETQ. Trimming shortened V by 0 bases and J by 0 bases, and 12 bases separated the two germline ends. The DNA for the CDR3 is TGCGCCAGCAGCTTGGCCGGGGGGCCATTGAACACTGAAGCTTTCTTT. As protein: CASSLAGGPLNTEAFF.

This chain links TRBV3-1 (or the pseudogene TRBV3-2) with TRBJ2-3, with D possibly being TRBD1 (6 bases). CDR3 length: 15 amino acids. Germline V gene lookup returns CDR1 LGHDT and CDR2 YNNKEL (reference sequence). V lost 3 bases and J 3 bases, leaving 13 bases between the germline ends. The CDR3 protein is CASSQQGHGTDTQYF. The DNA of the CDR3 is TGTGCCAGCAGCCAGCAGGGGCATGGTACAGATACGCAGTATTTT.

The chain is built from TRBV6-6 and TRBJ2-2; D is unclear. The CDR3 length is 15 residues. Germline loops: CDR1 MNHNY, CDR2 SVGAGI (reference sequence). Trimming stripped 7 bases from V and 0 bases from J, with 12 bases between. CDR3 coding DNA: TGTGCCAGCACCCCTCACTATTCGAACACCGGGGAGCTGTTTTTT. Amino acid sequence: CASTPHYSNTGELFF.

This clone is a singleton in its sample. This rearrangement joins TRBV7-2 to TRBJ1-2, with TRBD1 as a possible D gene (6 bases). This CDR3 contains 14 residues. The V end was cut by 1 base, the J end by 8 bases, with 14 bases between. CDR1 is SGHTA and CDR2 is FQGNSA in the germline V gene. CDR3: CASSLDRTGAGYTF. DNA of the CDR3: TGTGCCAGCAGCTTAGATCGCACGGGGGCGGGCTACACCTTC.

This chain connects TRBV6-1 to TRBJ2-7, with TRBD2 matching 8 bases. This CDR3 is 17 amino acids long. The V and J ends lost 4 bases and 2 bases, in that order; junction bases with no gene match: 13. Germline CDR1 and CDR2: MNHNS and SASEGT. This CDR3 is CASSGRGGTFKTYEQYF. For the CDR3, the DNA is TGTGCCAGCAGTGGCCGGGGGGGGACTTTTAAAACCTACGAGCAGTACTTC.

This chain connects TRBV27 to TRBJ2-6; no clear D. The CDR3 spans 13 residues. The V and J ends lost 5 bases and 1 base respectively, with 3 bases between them. CDR1 and CDR2 from the germline V gene are MNHEY and SMNVEV (reference sequence). The CDR3 DNA reads as TGTGCCAGCAGTCCTTCTGGGGCCAACGTCCTGACTTTC. Protein product: CASSPSGANVLTF.

This clone was seen a handful of times. This chain uses TRBV6-5 with TRBJ2-2; 11 bases are a match to TRBD1. Per germline, CDR1 MNHEY and CDR2 SVGAGI. V gave up 6 bases and J gave up 6 bases; unmatched junction bases: 3. This CDR3 comprises 14 residues. CDR3 DNA: TGTGCCAGCAGGTGGACAGGGGGCTCCGGGGAGCTGTTTTTT. Protein: CASRWTGGSGELFF.

V usage is TRBV28 and J usage is TRBJ2-7; tentatively, D is TRBD1 (7 bases). This CDR3 spans 14 amino acids. CDR1 is MDHEN, CDR2 SYDVKM, per germline. Deletions cut 3 bases from V and 6 bases from J, with 15 bases between. CDR3 loop: CASSLGGQRGEQYF. The CDR3 DNA follows: TGTGCCAGCAGTTTGGGGGGACAGAGGGGCGAGCAGTACTTC.

In nucleotides, the CDR3 is TGTGCCAGCAGCTTGATGGGGGCGCCCGGCGAGCAGTACTTC. Protein product: CASSLMGAPGEQYF. V usage is TRBV7-9 and J usage is TRBJ2-7; D may be TRBD1 (6 bases). V lost 3 bases, J lost 6 bases, and 15 bases lay in between. The germline gives CDR1 SEHNR, CDR2 FQNEAQ (reference sequence). The CDR3 covers 14 residues.

The chain has TRBV10-1 and TRBJ2-3, with 7 bases aligning to TRBD1. Germline V gene lookup returns CDR1 WNHNN and CDR2 SYGVQD (reference sequence). J was trimmed by 6 bases and V by 3 bases; bases with no gene match: 6. There are 14 residues in the CDR3. The CDR3: CASSEQGGRDTQYF. CDR3 coding DNA: TGCGCCAGCAGTGAACAAGGGGGCCGGGATACGCAGTATTTT.

The rearrangement links TRBV5-1 to TRBJ1-1, with TRBD1 matching 9 bases. The CDR3 length is 14 residues. V dropped 1 base and J dropped 5; count of bases not matched to a gene: 3. Germline assignment: CDR1 SGHRS and CDR2 YFSETQ. Written as DNA, the CDR3 is TGCGCCAGCAGCTTGAGACAGGGGGGGACTGAAGCTTTCTTT. Encoded protein: CASSLRQGGTEAFF.

The J gene is TRBJ1-2, the V gene TRBV18; tentative D call: TRBD1 (6 bases). The CDR3 sequence is 13 residues long. V lost 5 bases, J lost 5 bases, and 12 bases lay in between. Germline lookup yields CDR1 KGHSH and CDR2 LQKENI. The CDR3 DNA is TGTGCCAGCTCAGAGGGGGGTATTTATGGCTACACCTTC. Translation gives CASSEGGIYGYTF.

This chain uses TRBV10-2 with TRBJ2-3; no clear D gene. The V gene's germline CDR1 is WSHSY and CDR2 SAAADI. The CDR3 length is 12 residues. V shed 6 bases and J shed 4 bases, with 8 bases lying between them. Here the CDR3 DNA reads TGCGCCAGCAGAGATGTTGCAGATACGCAGTATTTT. The encoded protein is CASRDVADTQYF.

V and J are TRBV15 and TRBJ2-7; D uncertain. Germline V gene lookup returns CDR1 LNHNV and CDR2 YYDKDF (reference sequence). V lost 0 bases to trimming and J lost 5 bases, with 8 bases between them. This CDR3 has 13 residues. Here the CDR3 DNA reads TGTGCCACCAGCAGAGAGGGCCAAAACGAGCAGTACTTC. The encoded protein is CATSREGQNEQYF.

For the CDR3, the DNA is TGTGCCAGCAGCTGGGGACAGGGTAACCAAGAGACCCAGTACTTC. This translates into CASSWGQGNQETQYF. The V and J genes are TRBV5-6 and TRBJ2-5; 9 bases align to TRBD1. Germline CDR1 and CDR2: SGHDT and YYEEEE. The CDR3 runs 15 residues. V was clipped by 3 bases and J by 0 bases; unmatched bases: 3. The complete variable domain, with remaining parts taken from reference TRBV5-6 and TRBJ2-5, reads DAGVTQSPTHLIKTRGQQVTLRCSPKSGHDTVSWYQQALGQGPQFIFQYYEEEERQRGNFPDRFSGHQFPNYSSELNVNALLLGDSALYLCASSWGQGNQETQYFGPGTRLLVL.